What follows are 2 T cell receptor beta chains derived from one specimen sequenced in a study of tumor-infiltrating lymphocytes in primary liver carcinoma. The researchers produced TCR beta cDNA from roughly 500 ng total RNA with a constant-region primer. Libraries covering TCR beta were generated through three nested multiplex PCR rounds (using a slightly modified ARM-PCR). Investigators reported that the first two PCR rounds, at about 11 cycles each, used TRBV1-TRBV30 forward primers with a C-beta reverse primer. TCRdb re-called the multiplex PCR reads through MiXCR, storing one row per CDR3 protein. The repertoire holds 75,000 or so distinct CDR3 sequences, with over 60% as singletons. Joint extraction of RNA and DNA used roughly 19-32 mg of bulk tissue that was unsorted. The sample was liver tumor tissue from sampling region 4. Subset defined: tumor region T4, right-lateral pole. These receptors originate from a man in his forties or fifties with primary liver carcinoma and hepatitis B virus infection.

In regard to this clonotype: A much larger clone is a single base away; this may be a read error. The CDR3 nucleotides read TGTGCCAGCAGCCTGGGGACAGGCGGCTACGAGCACTACTTC. It encodes CASSLGTGGYEHYF. The chain carries TRBV5-5 and TRBJ2-7; 8 nucleotides align to TRBD1. CDR3 length equals 14 residues. The germline V gene has CDR1 SGHKS and CDR2 YYEKEE (reference sequence).

This chain connects TRBV20-1 to TRBJ1-6, with 8 bases matching TRBD1. The CDR3 runs 14 residues. The V gene's germline CDR1 is DFQATT and CDR2 SNEGSKA (reference sequence). V gave up 3 bases and J gave up 9 bases; unmatched junction bases: 7. CDR3 nucleotide sequence: TGCAGTGCTAGCCCCACGGACAGGGTTTCACCCCTCCACTTT. Translating it yields CSASPTDRVSPLHF.